These 17 T cell receptor beta chains were sequenced from one sample in a study of T cells in tuberculosis. Sorting used thawed, overnight-rested PBMC stained with anti-CD3, a viability dye and GMM-loaded CD1B tetramer. C32 glucose monomycolate from Rhodococcus equi was loaded onto the CD1B tetramers. The repertoire was sequenced with immunoSEQ multiplex PCR; TCRdb's copy has only in-frame clones and lacks some. The data show 55,000 to 60,000 clones, with approximately 86% seen just once and about a fifth held by the top ten. Sequencing was done on a sample of CD1b-GMM tetramer-negative cells sorted from PBMCs. Source of these receptors: an adult woman with latent tuberculosis.

This sequence joins TRBV9 and TRBJ2-3; a possible D gene is TRBD1 (6 bases). The V and J ends lost 3 bases and 3 bases respectively, with 11 bases between them. The CDR3 sequence is 14 residues long. Germline assignment: CDR1 SGDLS and CDR2 YYNGEE. CDR3 amino acids: CASSAFRGTDTQYF. The CDR3 nucleotides are TGTGCCAGCAGCGCCTTTAGGGGGACAGATACGCAGTATTTT. Together with reference TRBV9 and TRBJ2-3, the CDR3 gives the full variable domain: DSGVTQTPKHLITATGQRVTLRCSPRSGDLSVYWYQQSLDQGLQFLIQYYNGEERAKGNILERFSAQQFPDLHSELNLSSLELGDSALYFCASSAFRGTDTQYFGPGTRLTVL.

This chain connects TRBV12-5 to TRBJ2-3; 7 positions agree with TRBD2. V was clipped by 2 bases and J by 3 bases; unmatched bases: 5. CDR1 LGHNT and CDR2 FRNRAP come from the germline V gene. The CDR3 covers 15 residues. The CDR3 DNA follows: TGTGCTAGTGGTTTGATGGGCGGGGGAACAGATACGCAGTATTTT. Amino acids: CASGLMGGGTDTQYF.

This chain joins TRBV7-9 and TRBJ2-1; 14 bases line up with TRBD2. Per germline, CDR1 SEHNR and CDR2 FQNEAQ (reference sequence). This CDR3 region has 17 residues. The trim removed 5 bases at V and 9 bases at J, leaving 12 bases unmatched. The CDR3 DNA reads TGTGCCAGCAGCCATCTAACCCCGGGACTAGCGGGAGTTGAGCAGTTCTTC. It encodes CASSHLTPGLAGVEQFF. The entire variable domain, with the rest obtained from reference TRBV7-9 and TRBJ2-1, is as follows: DTGVSQNPRHKITKRGQNVTFRCDPISEHNRLYWYRQTLGQGPEFLTYFQNEAQLEKSRLLSDRFSAERPKGSFSTLEIQRTEQGDSAMYLCASSHLTPGLAGVEQFFGPGTRLTVL.

The chain is built from TRBV10-3 and TRBJ2-1; TRBD1 might be the D (7 bases). The CDR3 length is 13 residues. Between the trimmed V and J ends, which lost 4 bases and 7 bases, there was a span of 11 bases. CDR1 is ENHRY, CDR2 SYGVKD, per germline. CDR3 sequence reads: CAISVAGGNEQFF. CDR3 sequence (DNA): TGTGCCATCAGTGTTGCAGGGGGGAATGAGCAGTTCTTC.

V usage is TRBV19 and J usage is TRBJ2-7; maybe TRBD1 (6 bases). Trimming shortened V by 10 bases and J by 5 bases, and 12 bases separated the two germline ends. CDR3 length equals 11 residues. Germline assignment: CDR1 LNHDA and CDR2 SQIVND (reference sequence). CDR3 loop: CATNHRDEQYF. CDR3 sequence (DNA): TGTGCCACCAATCACAGGGACGAGCAGTACTTC.

J is TRBJ2-3 and V is TRBV6-1; D is undetermined. The ends were cut back, 2 bases at V and 0 bases at J, with 15 bases in the middle. Germline CDR1 and CDR2: MNHNS and SASEGT. The CDR3 contains 17 residues. CDR3 sequence reads: CASSERQVLDSTDTQYF. The CDR3 bases are TGTGCCAGCAGTGAAAGGCAGGTCTTGGATAGCACAGATACGCAGTATTTT.

This chain joins TRBV7-2 and TRBJ2-5, with D possibly being TRBD1 (6 bases). The better agreement between TRBJ2-7 and the DNA end casts doubt on the J call. The CDR3 totals 17 residues. The V gene's germline CDR1 is SGHTA and CDR2 FQGNSA. CDR3 nucleotide sequence: TGTGCCAGCAGCTTAGAAAGGTTCAGGGACAAATCCTACGAGCAGTACTTC. This encodes CASSLERFRDKSYEQYF.

The rearrangement joins TRBV15 to TRBJ1-1; D ambiguous. Deletions cut 7 bases from V and 0 bases from J, with 12 bases between. This CDR3 has 14 residues. Germline lookup yields CDR1 LNHNV and CDR2 YYDKDF (reference sequence). DNA for the CDR3: TGTGCCACCACGAATAGAACCTTGAACACTGAAGCTTTCTTT. Residues: CATTNRTLNTEAFF. Full variable domain (outside the CDR3, taken from reference TRBV15 and TRBJ1-1): DAMVIQNPRYQVTQFGKPVTLSCSQTLNHNVMYWYQQKSSQAPKLLFHYYDKDFNNEADTPDNFQSRRPNTSFCFLDIRSPGLGDTAMYLCATTNRTLNTEAFFGQGTRLTVV.

The chain is built from TRBV2 and TRBJ2-3; D ambiguous. CDR1 SNHLY and CDR2 FYNNEI come from the germline V gene. V was clipped by 7 bases and J by 5 bases, with 4 bases between them. CDR3 length: 10 residues. Here the CDR3 reads CASTGDTQYF. The CDR3 DNA follows: TGTGCCAGCACGGGAGATACGCAGTATTTT.

The chain has TRBV7-9 and TRBJ2-1; D is uncertain. Trimming stripped 0 bases from V and 7 bases from J, with 7 bases between. CDR1 and CDR2 (germline): SEHNR, FQNEAQ (reference sequence). The CDR3 is 13 residues long. CDR3 protein: CASSLAFGNEQFF. Here the CDR3 DNA reads TGTGCCAGCAGCTTAGCGTTCGGGAATGAGCAGTTCTTC. The variable domain in full, completed from reference TRBV7-9 and TRBJ2-1, reads DTGVSQNPRHKITKRGQNVTFRCDPISEHNRLYWYRQTLGQGPEFLTYFQNEAQLEKSRLLSDRFSAERPKGSFSTLEIQRTEQGDSAMYLCASSLAFGNEQFFGPGTRLTVL.

Here the CDR3 reads CASSGQNSNQPQHF. The CDR3 DNA follows: TGTGCCAGCAGTGGACAGAATAGCAATCAGCCCCAGCATTTT. The chain joins TRBV28 to TRBJ1-5, with D perhaps TRBD1 (6 bases). V lost 5 bases and J 0 bases, leaving 8 bases between the germline ends. CDR1 MDHEN and CDR2 SYDVKM come from the germline V gene. There are 14 residues in the CDR3. The whole variable domain, remainder taken from reference TRBV28 and TRBJ1-5, is DVKVTQSSRYLVKRTGEKVFLECVQDMDHENMFWYRQDPGLGLRLIYFSYDVKMKEKGDIPEGYSVSREKKERFSLILESASTNQTSMYLCASSGQNSNQPQHFGDGTRLSIL.

The rearrangement links TRBV7-9 to TRBJ1-5, with D maybe TRBD1 (6 bases). Trimming removed 1 base from V and 9 bases from J, with 10 bases in between. This CDR3 is built from 13 residues. In germline, CDR1 is SEHNR, CDR2 FQNEAQ (reference sequence). The CDR3 here is CASSLGGGGPQHF. Written as DNA, the CDR3 is TGTGCCAGCAGCTTAGGGGGGGGCGGGCCCCAGCATTTT.

CDR3 sequence: CASSVQAENTEAFF. The CDR3 coding sequence is TGTGCCAGCAGCGTACAGGCCGAGAACACTGAAGCTTTCTTT. The gene calls are TRBV7-9 and TRBJ1-1; D may be TRBD1 (5 bases). The ends were cut back, 5 bases at V and 1 base at J, with 11 bases in the middle. CDR1 and CDR2 from the germline V gene are SEHNR and FQNEAQ (reference sequence). The CDR3 consists of 14 residues.

The V and J genes are TRBV6-5 and TRBJ1-2, with TRBD1 identical over 7 bases. The CDR3 runs to 16 residues. The ends lost 4 bases at V and 0 bases at J; junction bases unmatched: 8. Germline values: CDR1 MNHEY, CDR2 SVGAGI. The CDR3, as DNA: TGTGCCAGCAGTTCCCGGGTAGGGGGCACTAACTATGGCTACACCTTC. Translation: CASSSRVGGTNYGYTF.

This chain joins TRBV7-9 and TRBJ2-1, with 9 bases aligning to TRBD2. Germline loops: CDR1 SEHNR, CDR2 FQNEAQ (reference sequence). V was pared by 5 bases and J by 2 bases, with 7 bases of the junction left unmatched. CDR3 length: 16 residues. The CDR3 DNA follows: TGTGCCAGCAGCCCGGGGCTAGCGGGAACCTACAATGAGCAGTTCTTC. As protein: CASSPGLAGTYNEQFF. Supplemented by reference TRBV7-9 and TRBJ2-1, the full variable domain reads DTGVSQNPRHKITKRGQNVTFRCDPISEHNRLYWYRQTLGQGPEFLTYFQNEAQLEKSRLLSDRFSAERPKGSFSTLEIQRTEQGDSAMYLCASSPGLAGTYNEQFFGPGTRLTVL.

J is TRBJ1-1 and V is TRBV29-1; 9 bases map to TRBD1. The CDR3 consists of 13 residues. CDR1 and CDR2 from the germline V gene are SQVTM and ANQGSEA. V trimming: 6 bases; J trimming: 1 base; junction bases outside the gene matches: 3. CDR3 protein: CSVQGARNTEAFF. The CDR3 nucleotides read TGCAGCGTACAGGGGGCGCGGAACACTGAAGCTTTCTTT.

The chain has TRBV5-1 and TRBJ1-2; D not resolved. The V gene's germline CDR1 is SGHRS and CDR2 YFSETQ. The CDR3 contains 13 residues. V lost 0 bases and J 4 bases, leaving 7 bases between the germline ends. The CDR3 sequence is CASSLGGIYGYTF. CDR3 DNA sequence: TGCGCCAGCAGCTTGGGCGGGATCTATGGCTACACCTTC.